This T cell receptor beta chain appears in the sequencing data of a study of vaccination and CD4 T cells after COVID-19. Study at large: SARS-CoV-2 PCR on nasal swabs had been positive for the convalescent patients; some ten were mild and one was severe.

Germline CDR1 and CDR2: MNHEY and SVGAGI. The CDR3 has 18 residues. The sample's time point: late sampling 161 to 241 days after vaccination in a few convalescent patients. TCRdb analysed the PCR reads with MiXCR anew, one entry per CDR3 protein. The table includes 25,000 to 30,000 distinct CDR3 sequences, approximately 49% detected once. As concerns this clonotype: The junction departs from the called germline gene at one end, perhaps through a read error.

Material: CD4+ T cells from blood, obtained about 7 months after SARS-CoV-2 vaccination. The receptor was isolated from a human donor who had recovered from COVID-19. This rearrangement joins TRBV6-5 to TRBJ2-7; 14 bases fit TRBD2. The CDR3 DNA is TGTGCCAGCAGTTACTCGCCCGGACTAGCGGGAGGCGCCTACAAGCAGTACTTC. This gives the protein CASSYSPGLAGGAYKQYF.